A single sample is the source of the 15 T cell receptor beta chains below, sequenced in a study of T cell clones after liver transplantation. Assay used: immunoSEQ multiplex PCR; TCRdb lists only in-frame clones, some missing. Here the sample spans roughly 120,000 clones, about nine tenths being singletons. This specimen consisted of CD4+ T cells from blood, obtained 12 months after liver transplant. These receptors were taken from a human patient who received a liver transplant. T cells may partly derive from the graft donor.

The chain recombines TRBV19 with TRBJ2-3, with D tentatively TRBD2 (5 bases). V lost 5 bases and J lost 0, with 15 bases in between. The germline V gene encodes CDR1 LNHDA and CDR2 SQIVND (reference sequence). The CDR3 has 16 amino acids. This chain's CDR3 is CASSPTRGPSTDTQYF. The CDR3 region has the DNA TGTGCCAGTAGTCCAACCCGCGGGCCGAGCACAGATACGCAGTATTTT.

V gene TRBV19 combines with J gene TRBJ1-5; possibly TRBD1 for D (6 bases). Trimming left V 2 bases short and J 6 bases short, with 11 bases between. CDR3 length: 14 residues. The germline V gene encodes CDR1 LNHDA and CDR2 SQIVND (reference sequence). CDR3 DNA: TGTGCCAGTAGTATATCACAGGGAGCTCAGCCCCAGCATTTT. Residues: CASSISQGAQPQHF.

The genes are TRBV5-1 and TRBJ2-5, with 7 bases lining up with TRBD2. The J segment lost 4 bases and the V segment lost 1 base, leaving 4 bases of the junction unmatched. CDR1 is SGHRS and CDR2 is YFSETQ in the germline V gene. This CDR3 has 14 residues. The DNA of the CDR3 is TGCGCCAGCAGCTTGTTCAGGGAGGGAGAGACCCAGTACTTC. It codes for CASSLFREGETQYF.

This clone has a handful of counts. The genes are TRBV6-5 and TRBJ2-3, with a tentative D call TRBD2 (5 bases). The germline CDR1 and CDR2 sequences are MNHEY and SVGAGI. The CDR3 sequence is 16 residues long. V lost 2 bases, J lost 5 bases, and 17 bases lay in between. CDR3 nucleotides: TGTGCCAGCAGTTACGGAGGTAGCCCTACCTTAGATACGCAGTATTTT. This translates into CASSYGGSPTLDTQYF.

The V call is TRBV7-9, the J call TRBJ1-1; D unclear. Germline V lookup: CDR1 SEHNR, CDR2 FQNEAQ (reference sequence). Trimming stripped 5 bases from V and 1 base from J, with 8 bases between. CDR3 length: 13 amino acids. The CDR3 coding sequence is TGTGCCAGCAGCAAGGACCGGAACACTGAAGCTTTCTTT. This encodes CASSKDRNTEAFF.

This chain links TRBV7-2 with TRBJ2-1; 7 nucleotides agree with TRBD2. V was pared by 4 bases and J by 9 bases, with 12 bases of the junction left unmatched. The CDR3 loop spans 15 amino acids. CDR1 is SGHTA, CDR2 FQGNSA, per germline. CDR3 bases: TGTGCCAGCAGCTCGTCCCTAGGAGGGAGGGGTGAGCAGTTCTTC. This sequence encodes CASSSSLGGRGEQFF.

The chain has TRBV5-4 and TRBJ1-1; 11 bases fit TRBD1. Trimming at V came to 4 bases and at J to 8 bases, leaving 13 bases not matched to a gene. This CDR3 spans 16 amino acids. The germline V gene encodes CDR1 SGHNT and CDR2 YYREEE (reference sequence). CDR3: CASSPGGTGGLEEAFF. For the CDR3, the DNA is TGTGCCAGCAGCCCGGGCGGGACAGGGGGATTGGAAGAAGCTTTCTTT.

The chain joins TRBV11-3 to TRBJ2-7; no definite D call. Germline V gene sequence: CDR1 SGHNT, CDR2 YENEEA. With 5 bases removed from V and 5 bases from J, the gap between germline ends came to 10 bases. The CDR3 extends over 12 amino acids. This CDR3 is CASSPQDHEQYF. The CDR3 DNA reads TGTGCCAGCAGCCCCCAAGATCACGAGCAGTACTTC.

This chain joins TRBV9 and TRBJ1-1, with a weak D call TRBD1 (6 bases). The germline gives CDR1 SGDLS, CDR2 YYNGEE. Trimming removed 0 bases from V and 1 base from J, with 10 bases in between. The CDR3 covers 15 residues. The CDR3 DNA reads as TGTGCCAGCAGCGTAGGGGGGCCCAAGAACACTGAAGCTTTCTTT. Translation gives CASSVGGPKNTEAFF.

The chain recombines TRBV29-1 with TRBJ2-5, with D possibly being TRBD1 or TRBD2 (6 bases each). This CDR3 region has 13 residues. CDR1 and CDR2 (germline): SQVTM, ANQGSEA. Trimming shortened V by 7 bases and J by 6 bases, and 18 bases separated the two germline ends. The CDR3 protein is CSAAGGIQQTQYF. Here the CDR3 DNA reads TGCAGCGCCGCCGGGGGCATACAGCAGACCCAGTACTTC.

This chain links TRBV6-6 with TRBJ1-1; TRBD1 aligns across 8 bases. CDR3 length equals 16 residues. V was clipped by 4 bases and J by 1 base; unmatched bases: 8. The V gene's germline CDR1 is MNHNY and CDR2 SVGAGI (reference sequence). CDR3: CASSSTRGQRNTEAFF. DNA of the CDR3: TGTGCCAGCAGTTCCACCAGGGGGCAGAGGAACACTGAAGCTTTCTTT.

This sequence joins TRBV10-1 and TRBJ2-7, with TRBD1 matching over 7 bases. J was trimmed by 4 bases and V by 4 bases; bases with no gene match: 10. The V gene's germline CDR1 is WNHNN and CDR2 SYGVQD (reference sequence). CDR3 length: 15 amino acids. CDR3 sequence: CASSVTRQGRYEQYF. CDR3 sequence (DNA): TGCGCCAGCAGTGTTACTCGACAGGGCAGATACGAGCAGTACTTC.

This chain links TRBV19 with TRBJ2-7; TRBD1 matches at 10 bases. V trimming: 1 base; J trimming: 2 bases; junction bases outside the gene matches: 2. CDR3 length: 15 residues. Germline lookup yields CDR1 LNHDA and CDR2 SQIVND (reference sequence). The CDR3 nucleotides read TGTGCCAGTAGTATAGGACAGGGGGCCCCCTACGAGCAGTACTTC. Amino acids: CASSIGQGAPYEQYF.

CDR3 residues: CASSLASGSYEQYF. CDR3 nucleotides: TGTGCCAGCAGCTTGGCCAGCGGGAGTTATGAGCAGTACTTC. The rearrangement joins TRBV5-4 to TRBJ2-7, with TRBD2 matching over 8 bases. Germline loops: CDR1 SGHNT, CDR2 YYREEE (reference sequence). With V trimmed by 0 bases and J by 7 bases, 6 bases remained unmatched. CDR3 length equals 14 residues.

The V call is TRBV5-4, the J call TRBJ1-2, with D uncertain. CDR1 and CDR2 from the germline V gene are SGHNT and YYREEE (reference sequence). The CDR3 is made up of 12 amino acids. V lost 0 bases, J lost 8 bases, and 8 bases lay in between. CDR3 amino acids: CASSLAALGYTF. CDR3 nucleotides: TGTGCCAGCAGCTTGGCGGCACTAGGCTACACCTTC.